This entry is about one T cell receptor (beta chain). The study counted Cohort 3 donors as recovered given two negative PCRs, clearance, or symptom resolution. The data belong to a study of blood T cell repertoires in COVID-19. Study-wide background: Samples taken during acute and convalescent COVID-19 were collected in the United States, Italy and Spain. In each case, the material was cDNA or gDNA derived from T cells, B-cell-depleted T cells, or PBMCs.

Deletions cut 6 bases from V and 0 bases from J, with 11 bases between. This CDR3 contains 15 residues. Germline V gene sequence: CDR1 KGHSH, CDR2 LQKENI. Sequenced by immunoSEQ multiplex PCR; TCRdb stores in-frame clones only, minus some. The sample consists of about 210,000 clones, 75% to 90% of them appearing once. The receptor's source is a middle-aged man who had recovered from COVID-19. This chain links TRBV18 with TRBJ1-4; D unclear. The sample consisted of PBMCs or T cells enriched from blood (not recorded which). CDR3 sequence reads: CASSPRAATNEKLFF. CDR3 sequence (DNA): TGTGCCAGCTCCCCCCGAGCCGCAACTAATGAAAAACTGTTTTTT.